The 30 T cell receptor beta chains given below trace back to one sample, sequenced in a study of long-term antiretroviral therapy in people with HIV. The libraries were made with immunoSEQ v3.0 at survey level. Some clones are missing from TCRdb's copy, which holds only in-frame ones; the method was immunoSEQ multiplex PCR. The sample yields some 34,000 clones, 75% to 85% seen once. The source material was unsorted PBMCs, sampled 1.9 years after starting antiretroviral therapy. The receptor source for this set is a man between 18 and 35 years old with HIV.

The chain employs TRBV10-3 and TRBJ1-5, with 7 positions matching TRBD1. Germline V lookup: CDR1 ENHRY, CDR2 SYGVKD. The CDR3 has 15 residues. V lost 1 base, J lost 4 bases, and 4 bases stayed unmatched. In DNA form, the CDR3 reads TGTGCCATCAGTGAGTGGCAGGGGGAAAATCAGCCCCAGCATTTT. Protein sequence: CAISEWQGENQPQHF.

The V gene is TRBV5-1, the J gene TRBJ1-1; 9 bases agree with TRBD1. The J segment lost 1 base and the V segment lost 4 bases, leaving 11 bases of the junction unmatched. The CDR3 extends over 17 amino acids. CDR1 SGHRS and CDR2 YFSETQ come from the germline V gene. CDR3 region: CASSLPRGQGPNTEAFF. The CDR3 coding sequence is TGCGCCAGCAGCCTCCCCAGGGGACAGGGACCGAACACTGAAGCTTTCTTT.

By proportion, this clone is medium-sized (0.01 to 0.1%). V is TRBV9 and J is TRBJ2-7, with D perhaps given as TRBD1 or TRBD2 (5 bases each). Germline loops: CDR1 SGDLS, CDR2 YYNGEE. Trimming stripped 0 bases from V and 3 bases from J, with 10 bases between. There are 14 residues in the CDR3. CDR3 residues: CASSVVGESYEQYF. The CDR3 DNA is TGTGCCAGCAGCGTAGTGGGGGAGAGCTACGAGCAGTACTTC. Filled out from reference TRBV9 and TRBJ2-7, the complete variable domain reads DSGVTQTPKHLITATGQRVTLRCSPRSGDLSVYWYQQSLDQGLQFLIQYYNGEERAKGNILERFSAQQFPDLHSELNLSSLELGDSALYFCASSVVGESYEQYFGPGTRLTVT.

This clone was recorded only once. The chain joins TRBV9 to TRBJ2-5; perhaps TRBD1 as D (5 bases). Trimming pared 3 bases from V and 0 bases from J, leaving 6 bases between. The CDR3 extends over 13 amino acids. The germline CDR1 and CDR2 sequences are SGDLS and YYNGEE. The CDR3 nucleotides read TGTGCCAGCAGCGACAGGTACCAAGAGACCCAGTACTTC. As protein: CASSDRYQETQYF.

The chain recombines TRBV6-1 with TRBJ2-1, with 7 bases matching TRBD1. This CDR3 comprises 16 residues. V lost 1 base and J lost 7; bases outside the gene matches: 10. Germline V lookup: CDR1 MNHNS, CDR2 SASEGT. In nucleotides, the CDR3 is TGTGCCAGCAGTGAAGTTTACAGGGGTGGTGTTAATGAGCAGTTCTTC. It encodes CASSEVYRGGVNEQFF.

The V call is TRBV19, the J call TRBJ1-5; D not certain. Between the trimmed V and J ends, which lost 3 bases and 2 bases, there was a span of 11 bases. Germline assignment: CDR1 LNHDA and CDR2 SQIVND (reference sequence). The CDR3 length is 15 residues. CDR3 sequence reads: CASSMITGGNQPQHF. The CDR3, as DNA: TGTGCCAGTAGTATGATTACCGGAGGCAATCAGCCCCAGCATTTT.

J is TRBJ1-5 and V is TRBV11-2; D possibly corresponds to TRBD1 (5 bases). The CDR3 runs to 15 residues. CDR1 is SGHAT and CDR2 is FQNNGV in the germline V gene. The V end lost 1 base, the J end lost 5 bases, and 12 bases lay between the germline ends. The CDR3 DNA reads TGTGCCAGCAGCTTAGGAGGGGCAGGGTATCAGCCCCAGCATTTT. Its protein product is CASSLGGAGYQPQHF. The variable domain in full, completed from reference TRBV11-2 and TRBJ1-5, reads EAGVAQSPRYKIIEKRQSVAFWCNPISGHATLYWYQQILGQGPKLLIQFQNNGVVDDSQLPKDRFSAERLKGVDSTLKIQPAKLEDSAVYLCASSLGGAGYQPQHFGDGTRLSIL.

The CDR3 here is CASSGGIADTQYF. The CDR3 DNA reads as TGTGCCAGTAGTGGGGGTATCGCAGATACGCAGTATTTT. The gene calls are TRBV19 and TRBJ2-3; possibly TRBD1 or TRBD2 for D (5 bases each). This CDR3 is 13 amino acids long. The germline CDR1 and CDR2 sequences are LNHDA and SQIVND (reference sequence). Trimming took 5 bases from V and 4 from J, leaving 10 bases between them.

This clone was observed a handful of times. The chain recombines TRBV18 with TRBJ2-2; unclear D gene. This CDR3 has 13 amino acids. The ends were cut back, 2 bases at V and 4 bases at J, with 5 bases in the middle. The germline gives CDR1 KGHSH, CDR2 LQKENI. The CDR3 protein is CASSPVTTGELFF. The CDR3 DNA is TGTGCCAGCTCACCAGTAACCACCGGGGAGCTGTTTTTT.

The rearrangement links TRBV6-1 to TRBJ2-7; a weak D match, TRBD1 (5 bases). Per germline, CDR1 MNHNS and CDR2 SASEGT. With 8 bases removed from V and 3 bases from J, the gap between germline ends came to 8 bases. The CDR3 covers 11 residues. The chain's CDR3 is CASGQGYEQYF. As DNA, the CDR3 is TGTGCCAGCGGCCAGGGCTACGAGCAGTACTTC.

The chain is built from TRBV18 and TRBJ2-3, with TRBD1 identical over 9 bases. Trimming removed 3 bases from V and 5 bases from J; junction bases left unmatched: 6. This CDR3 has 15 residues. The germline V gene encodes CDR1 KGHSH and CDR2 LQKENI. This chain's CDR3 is CASSPRTGVRDTQYF. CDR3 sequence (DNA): TGTGCCAGCTCACCTAGGACAGGGGTAAGAGATACGCAGTATTTT.

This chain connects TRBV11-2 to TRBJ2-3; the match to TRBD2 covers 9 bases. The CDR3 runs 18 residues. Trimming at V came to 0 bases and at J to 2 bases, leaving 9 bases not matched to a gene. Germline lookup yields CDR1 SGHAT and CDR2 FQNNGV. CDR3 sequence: CASSLELGLAGVTDTQYF. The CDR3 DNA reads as TGTGCCAGCAGCTTAGAATTGGGCTTAGCGGGGGTCACAGATACGCAGTATTTT.

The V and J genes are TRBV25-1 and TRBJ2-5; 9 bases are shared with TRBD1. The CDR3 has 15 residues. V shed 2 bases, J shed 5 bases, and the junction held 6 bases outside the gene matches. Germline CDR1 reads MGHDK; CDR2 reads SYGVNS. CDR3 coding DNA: TGTGCCAGCAGTGAAGGACAGGGGCGGGGGGAGACCCAGTACTTC. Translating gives CASSEGQGRGETQYF.

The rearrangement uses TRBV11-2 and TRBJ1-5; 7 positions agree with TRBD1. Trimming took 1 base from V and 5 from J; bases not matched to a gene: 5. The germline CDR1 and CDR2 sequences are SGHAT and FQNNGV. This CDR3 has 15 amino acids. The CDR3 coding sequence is TGTGCCAGCAGCTTAGCAGGGGGTGCTTATCAGCCCCAGCATTTT. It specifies CASSLAGGAYQPQHF.

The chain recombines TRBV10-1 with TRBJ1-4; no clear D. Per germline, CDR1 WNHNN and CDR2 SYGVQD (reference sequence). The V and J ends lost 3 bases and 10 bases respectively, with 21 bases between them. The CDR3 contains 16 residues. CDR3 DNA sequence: TGCGCCAGCAGTGATTTACCCGACGGGGTATCTCGAAAACTGTTTTTT. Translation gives CASSDLPDGVSRKLFF.

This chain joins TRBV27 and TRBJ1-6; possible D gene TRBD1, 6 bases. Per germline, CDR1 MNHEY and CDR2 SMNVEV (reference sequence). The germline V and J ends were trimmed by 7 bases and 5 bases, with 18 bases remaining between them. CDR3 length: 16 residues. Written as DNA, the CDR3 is TGTGCCAGCACAGGACAGTACGACCTTAATAATTCACCCCTCCACTTT. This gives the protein CASTGQYDLNNSPLHF.

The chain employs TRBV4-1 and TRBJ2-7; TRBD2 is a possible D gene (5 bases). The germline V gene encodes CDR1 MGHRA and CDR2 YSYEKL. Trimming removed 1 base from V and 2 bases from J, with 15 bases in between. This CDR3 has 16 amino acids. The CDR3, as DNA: TGCGCCAGCAGCCAAGGGTGGGCCGGAGGAGCCTACGAGCAGTACTTC. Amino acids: CASSQGWAGGAYEQYF.

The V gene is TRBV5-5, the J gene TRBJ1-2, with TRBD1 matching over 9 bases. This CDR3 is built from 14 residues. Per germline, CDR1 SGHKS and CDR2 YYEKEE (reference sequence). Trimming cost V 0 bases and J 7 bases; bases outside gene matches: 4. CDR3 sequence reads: CASSLGVDRGGYTF. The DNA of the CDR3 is TGTGCCAGCAGCTTGGGGGTGGACAGGGGTGGCTACACCTTC.

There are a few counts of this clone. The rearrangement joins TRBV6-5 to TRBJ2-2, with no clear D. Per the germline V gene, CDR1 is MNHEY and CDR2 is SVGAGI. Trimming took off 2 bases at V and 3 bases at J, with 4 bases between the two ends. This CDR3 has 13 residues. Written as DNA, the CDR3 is TGTGCCAGCAGTTACCCCCACACCGGGGAGCTGTTTTTT. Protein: CASSYPHTGELFF.

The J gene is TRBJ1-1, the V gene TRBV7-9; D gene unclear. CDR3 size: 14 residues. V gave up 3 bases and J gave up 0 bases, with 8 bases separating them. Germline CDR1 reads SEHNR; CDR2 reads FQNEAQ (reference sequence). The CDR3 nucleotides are TGTGCCAGCAGCTTGGACGTCATGAACACTGAAGCTTTCTTT. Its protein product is CASSLDVMNTEAFF.

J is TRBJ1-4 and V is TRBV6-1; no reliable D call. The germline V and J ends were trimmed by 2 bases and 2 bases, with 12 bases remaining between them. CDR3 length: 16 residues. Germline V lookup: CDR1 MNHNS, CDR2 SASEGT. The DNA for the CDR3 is TGTGCCAGCAGTGAATTCCATGTGGCGACTAATGAAAAACTGTTTTTT. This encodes CASSEFHVATNEKLFF.

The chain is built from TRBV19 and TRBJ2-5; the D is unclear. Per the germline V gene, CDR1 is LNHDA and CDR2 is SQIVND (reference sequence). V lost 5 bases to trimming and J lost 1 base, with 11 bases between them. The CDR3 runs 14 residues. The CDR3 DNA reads TGTGCCAGTAGTGATGGGTGGCCCCAAGAGACCCAGTACTTC. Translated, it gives CASSDGWPQETQYF. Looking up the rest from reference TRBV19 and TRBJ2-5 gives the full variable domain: DGGITQSPKYLFRKEGQNVTLSCEQNLNHDAMYWYRQDPGQGLRLIYYSQIVNDFQKGDIAEGYSVSREKKESFPLTVTSAQKNPTAFYLCASSDGWPQETQYFGPGTRLLVL.

The CDR3 nucleotides read TGCGCCAGCAGCTCGGCGGGGGAACAGGGGGCGCGGGGCACAGATACGCAGTATTTT. As protein: CASSSAGEQGARGTDTQYF. The rearrangement links TRBV5-1 to TRBJ2-3; 9 bases match TRBD1. CDR1 is SGHRS, CDR2 YFSETQ, per germline. The CDR3 is 19 amino acids. Trimming removed 3 bases from V and 1 base from J; junction bases left unmatched: 15.

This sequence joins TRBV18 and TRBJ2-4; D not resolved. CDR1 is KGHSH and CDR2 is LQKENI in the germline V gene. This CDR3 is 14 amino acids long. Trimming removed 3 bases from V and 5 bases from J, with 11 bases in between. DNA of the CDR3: TGTGCCAGCTCACCGGACCGGGCGGAAAACATTCAGTACTTC. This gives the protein CASSPDRAENIQYF.

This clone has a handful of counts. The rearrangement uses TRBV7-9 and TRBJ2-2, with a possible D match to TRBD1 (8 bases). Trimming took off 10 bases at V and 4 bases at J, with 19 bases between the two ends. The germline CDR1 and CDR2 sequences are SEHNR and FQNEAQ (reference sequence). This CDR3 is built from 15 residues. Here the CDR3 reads CANGLGQGPTGELFF. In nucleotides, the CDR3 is TGTGCCAACGGACTAGGACAGGGTCCCACCGGGGAGCTGTTTTTT.

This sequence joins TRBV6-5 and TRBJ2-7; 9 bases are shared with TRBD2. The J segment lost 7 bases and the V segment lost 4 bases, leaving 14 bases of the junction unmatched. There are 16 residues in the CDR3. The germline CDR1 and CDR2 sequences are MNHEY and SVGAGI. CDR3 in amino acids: CASSSPTGTSLWEQYF. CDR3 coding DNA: TGTGCCAGCAGTTCTCCGACCGGGACTAGCCTGTGGGAGCAGTACTTC.

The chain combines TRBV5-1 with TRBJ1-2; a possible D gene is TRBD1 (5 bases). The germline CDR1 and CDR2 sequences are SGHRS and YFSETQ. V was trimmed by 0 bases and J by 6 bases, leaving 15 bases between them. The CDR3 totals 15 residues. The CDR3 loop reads CASSLEGTGNDGYTF. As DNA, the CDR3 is TGCGCCAGCAGCTTGGAGGGGACGGGGAATGATGGCTACACCTTC.

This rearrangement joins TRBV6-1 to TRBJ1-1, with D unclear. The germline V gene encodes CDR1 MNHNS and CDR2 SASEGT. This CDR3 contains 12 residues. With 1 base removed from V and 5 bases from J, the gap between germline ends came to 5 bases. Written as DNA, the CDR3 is TGTGCCAGCAGTGAAGGCAGGACTGAAGCTTTCTTT. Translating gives CASSEGRTEAFF.

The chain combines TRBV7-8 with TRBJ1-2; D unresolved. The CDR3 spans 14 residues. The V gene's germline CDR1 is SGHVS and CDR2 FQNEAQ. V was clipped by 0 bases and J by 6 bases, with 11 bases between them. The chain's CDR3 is CASSLAREADGYTF. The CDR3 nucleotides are TGTGCCAGCAGCTTAGCGCGGGAAGCGGATGGCTACACCTTC.

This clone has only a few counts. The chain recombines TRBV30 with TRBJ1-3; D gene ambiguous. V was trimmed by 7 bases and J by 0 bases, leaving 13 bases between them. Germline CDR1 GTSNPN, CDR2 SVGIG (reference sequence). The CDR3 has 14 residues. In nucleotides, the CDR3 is TGTGCCTTGGGCCCAGGACGCTCTGGAAACACCATATATTTT. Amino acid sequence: CALGPGRSGNTIYF.